These T cell receptor beta chains were read from a single sample in a study of T-cell memory formation after mild COVID-19. TCRdb ran MiXCR on the 5' RACE reads and lists one entry per CDR3 protein. This table holds around 200,000 distinct CDR3 sequences, under 12% found once. The sequencing input was PBMCs or a T cell subset sorted from them (not recorded which). Receptors were obtained from a man younger than 30 who had mild COVID-19 (a few samples of this study predate the infection). Cell type and time point are not known. CDR3s include the opening cysteine and the closing phenylalanine or tryptophan. The order of the fields is V gene, D gene, clone size, J gene, CDR3 DNA, CDR3 protein. The D gene is left open where the match is weak. Not every row has a clone size; where given, it reads once, few, many or a size class.

TRBV12-3/TRBV12-4	TRBD1	many	TRBJ2-6	TGTGCCAGCAGTTTAGCGAAAACAGGGGCTGGGGCCAACGTCCTGACTTTC	CASSLAKTGAGANVLTF
TRBV29-1	-	many	TRBJ2-1	TGCAGCGTTGAAACGTACGGACAGTTAAAGTTCTTC	CSVETYGQLKFF
TRBV11-1	-	-	TRBJ1-2	TGTGCCAGCAGCCCAGGAAGGGGCACCTATGGCTACACCTTC	CASSPGRGTYGYTF
TRBV7-9	TRBD1	many	TRBJ2-7	TGTGCCAGCAGCCGGACAGGCTACGAGCAGTACTTC	CASSRTGYEQYF
TRBV5-1	-	many	TRBJ1-4	TGCGCCAGCAGCTTGGCCCTCGTTTCAGGAGAAAAACTGTTTTTT	CASSLALVSGEKLFF
TRBV12-3/TRBV12-4	-	few	TRBJ1-6	TGTGCCAGCAGTTTGGGTCAGGGGACCTATTCACCCCTCCACTTT	CASSLGQGTYSPLHF
TRBV6-5	TRBD2	many	TRBJ2-5	TGTGCCAGCAGTTACCGTCCTGGCGCGGGGGAGGGGACCCAGTACTTC	CASSYRPGAGEGTQYF
TRBV7-2	TRBD2	many	TRBJ2-4	TGTGCCAGCAGGGACCGCGGGAGGAACATTCAGTACTTC	CASRDRGRNIQYF
TRBV20-1	TRBD2	-	TRBJ2-5	TGCAGTGCTCTACTAGCGGGGGAGAAGGAGACCCAGTACTTC	CSALLAGEKETQYF
TRBV30	-	-	TRBJ2-7	TGTGCCTGGATGGATCCCCCGGACCGCTACGAGCAGTACTTC	CAWMDPPDRYEQYF
TRBV5-1	-	-	TRBJ2-3	TGCGCCAGCAGCTTTCAGGGGCCTAGCACAGATACGCAGTATTTT	CASSFQGPSTDTQYF
TRBV29-1	-	few	TRBJ1-3	TGCAGCGTTGAATATCCAGGAAACACCATATATTTT	CSVEYPGNTIYF
TRBV12-3/TRBV12-4	-	few	TRBJ2-5	TGTGCCAGCACAAGTTGGGGGCGTGAGACCCAGTACTTC	CASTSWGRETQYF
TRBV7-9	-	few	TRBJ1-1	TGTGCCAGCAGCTTAGCCGGGGGACACACTGAAGCTTTCTTT	CASSLAGGHTEAFF
TRBV4-2	-	few	TRBJ1-2	TGTGCCAGCAGCCAAGAGGGGGGCGGCTATGGCTACACCTTC	CASSQEGGGYGYTF
TRBV7-2	-	-	TRBJ1-3	TGTGCCAGCAGCTATACAGTGCCCACTGGAAACACCATATATTTT	CASSYTVPTGNTIYF
TRBV6-6	TRBD1	-	TRBJ1-6	TGTGCCAGCAGCCAGGGACAGGGGGTTTCTAATTCACCCCTCCACTTT	CASSQGQGVSNSPLHF
TRBV5-1	TRBD2	-	TRBJ2-1	TGCGCCAGCACCATCCCCGGCGGGGGGGCAGTTGAGCAGTTCTTC	CASTIPGGGAVEQFF
TRBV18	TRBD1	-	TRBJ1-1	TGTGCCAGCTCGTTCGCCCAGGGGGAAAAGACTGAAGCTTTCTTT	CASSFAQGEKTEAFF